Listed here are 26 T cell receptor beta chains from one sample, sequenced in a study of blood T cell repertoires in COVID-19. This table comes from immunoSEQ multiplex PCR, and its TCRdb copy is limited to in-frame clones, with some not included. The table records around 140,000 clones, around 84% of them present only once. Material for sequencing was peripheral blood. Receptors originate from a man in his 60s with active or convalescent COVID-19.

The CDR3 sequence: CASSLVRGLGPDTQYF. The DNA of the CDR3 is TGTGCCAGCAGTTTAGTCAGGGGGCTAGGACCAGATACGCAGTATTTT. V usage is TRBV27 and J usage is TRBJ2-3; TRBD1 matches 8 bases. The CDR3 consists of 16 residues. The V gene end was trimmed by 2 bases and the J gene end by 4 bases; junction bases not matched to a gene: 8. Per germline, CDR1 MNHEY and CDR2 SMNVEV (reference sequence).

V usage is TRBV10-1 and J usage is TRBJ1-2; D might be TRBD1 (5 bases). Germline CDR1 and CDR2: WNHNN and SYGVQD (reference sequence). CDR3 size: 13 residues. V lost 0 bases to trimming and J lost 5 bases, with 7 bases between them. Written as DNA, the CDR3 is TGCGCCAGCAGTGAGTCGGGGGGGTATGGCTACACCTTC. Its protein product is CASSESGGYGYTF.

The J gene is TRBJ1-1, the V gene TRBV19; D ambiguous. Per germline, CDR1 LNHDA and CDR2 SQIVND (reference sequence). V lost 8 bases, J lost 3 bases, and 13 bases lay in between. The CDR3 length is 13 residues. CDR3 amino acids: CASQLARYTEAFF. The CDR3 DNA follows: TGTGCCAGTCAGTTGGCCAGGTACACTGAAGCTTTCTTT.

The chain employs TRBV6-5 and TRBJ1-6, with 7 positions matching TRBD1. CDR3 length equals 14 residues. Germline CDR1 is MNHEY and CDR2 is SVGAGI. Trimming took 5 bases from V and 8 from J; bases not matched to a gene: 6. The CDR3 protein is CASSIGTDYSPLHF. CDR3 bases: TGTGCCAGCAGTATCGGGACAGACTATTCACCCCTCCACTTT.

The chain employs TRBV7-2 and TRBJ2-1, with 8 positions matching TRBD2. The CDR3 contains 15 residues. Germline values: CDR1 SGHTA, CDR2 FQGNSA. J lost 5 bases, V lost 5 bases, and 8 bases had no gene match. The CDR3 spells CASSHPTSVHNEQFF. CDR3 nucleotide sequence: TGTGCCAGCAGCCATCCGACTAGCGTGCACAATGAGCAGTTCTTC.

This sequence joins TRBV28 and TRBJ1-1; the match to TRBD1 covers 7 bases. The germline V gene has CDR1 MDHEN and CDR2 SYDVKM. V shed 7 bases and J 0 bases; nucleotides not matched to a gene: 5. This CDR3 contains 14 residues. Written as DNA, the CDR3 is TGTGCCAGCATTGGGACAGTCATGAACACTGAAGCTTTCTTT. Amino acid sequence: CASIGTVMNTEAFF.

V usage is TRBV10-1 and J usage is TRBJ2-2, with 7 bases fitting TRBD2. V trimming: 4 bases; J trimming: 3 bases; junction bases outside the gene matches: 5. CDR1 is WNHNN and CDR2 is SYGVQD in the germline V gene (reference sequence). This CDR3 contains 15 residues. For the CDR3, the DNA is TGCGCCAGCAGTGGGGGGGGAATGCACACCGGGGAGCTGTTTTTT. Its protein product is CASSGGGMHTGELFF.

This clone turned up a few times. The gene calls are TRBV6-5 and TRBJ1-2, with 9 bases fitting TRBD1. The V gene end was trimmed by 5 bases and the J gene end by 7 bases; junction bases not matched to a gene: 5. Germline loops: CDR1 MNHEY, CDR2 SVGAGI. CDR3 length: 13 amino acids. CDR3 sequence: CASSPGTGFGYTF. DNA for the CDR3: TGTGCCAGCAGTCCCGGGACAGGGTTTGGCTACACCTTC.

The chain couples TRBV21-1 to TRBJ1-5. TRBV21-1 is a known pseudogene. The CDR3 has 13 amino acids. CDR3 amino acids: CASGGSRNQPQHF. Here the CDR3 DNA reads TGTGCCAGCGGCGGCAGTAGGAATCAGCCCCAGCATTTT.

In regard to this clone: This CDR3 is also generated by other DNA sequences in the sample. The chain joins TRBV15 to TRBJ1-2; D might be TRBD1 (5 bases). Looked up from germline, CDR1 is LNHNV and CDR2 is YYDKDF (reference sequence). The germline V and J ends were trimmed by 1 base and 4 bases, with 7 bases remaining between them. The CDR3 loop spans 13 amino acids. The CDR3 DNA follows: TGTGCCACCAGCAGAGGGGGGGGCTATGGCTACACCTTC. Protein: CATSRGGGYGYTF.

The V gene is TRBV15, the J gene TRBJ2-3; TRBD2 matches at 7 bases. The V gene end was trimmed by 2 bases and the J gene end by 6 bases; junction bases not matched to a gene: 11. The CDR3 has 16 residues. Germline values: CDR1 LNHNV, CDR2 YYDKDF (reference sequence). DNA for the CDR3: TGTGCCACCAGCAGACCTTTGGTAGCGGGTGGGGATACGCAGTATTTT. It encodes CATSRPLVAGGDTQYF.

This clone showed up just a few times. V usage is TRBV18 and J usage is TRBJ1-2; 8 nucleotides match TRBD1. The CDR3 loop spans 14 amino acids. Trimming cost V 3 bases and J 8 bases; bases outside gene matches: 8. CDR1 and CDR2 from the germline V gene are KGHSH and LQKENI. In DNA, the CDR3 is TGTGCCAGCTCACCGGACAGGGAGGGATTGGGCTACACCTTC. Amino acid sequence: CASSPDREGLGYTF.

The chain couples TRBV19 to TRBJ1-2, with 9 positions matching TRBD1. Germline-derived CDR1 and CDR2 are LNHDA and SQIVND (reference sequence). The V gene end was trimmed by 6 bases and the J gene end by 7 bases; junction bases not matched to a gene: 6. This CDR3 is 13 amino acids long. CDR3 amino acids: CASRGQGLRGYTF. The CDR3 DNA is TGTGCCAGTAGAGGACAGGGGTTACGTGGCTACACCTTC.

The chain has TRBV7-9 and TRBJ1-1, with 7 bases fitting TRBD1. The CDR3 contains 13 residues. V shed 6 bases and J 4 bases; nucleotides not matched to a gene: 5. The germline V gene encodes CDR1 SEHNR and CDR2 FQNEAQ (reference sequence). This chain's CDR3 is CASRKDRATEAFF. The CDR3 nucleotides are TGTGCCAGCAGAAAAGACAGGGCCACTGAAGCTTTCTTT.

The gene calls are TRBV5-4 and TRBJ1-1; no clear D. The CDR3 spans 15 residues. Germline lookup yields CDR1 SGHNT and CDR2 YYREEE (reference sequence). The V end lost 6 bases, the J end lost 0 bases, and 15 bases lay between the germline ends. The CDR3 reads CASKKENNLNTEAFF. The CDR3 region has the DNA TGTGCCAGCAAAAAGGAGAACAACCTGAACACTGAAGCTTTCTTT.

This clone turned up a few times. The rearrangement links TRBV6-2 or TRBV6-3 to TRBJ1-1, with D unclear. V lost 2 bases, J lost 1 base, and 17 bases lay in between. The CDR3 covers 17 residues. Germline values: CDR1 MNHEY, CDR2 SVGEGT. CDR3 sequence (DNA): TGTGCCAGCAGTTACCCGATTCGGTCAGCGAGGAACACTGAAGCTTTCTTT. Protein: CASSYPIRSARNTEAFF.

This chain links TRBV7-9 with TRBJ2-6; TRBD2 might be the D (6 bases). This CDR3 comprises 16 residues. V lost 6 bases and J lost 2, with 14 bases in between. From germline, CDR1 is SEHNR and CDR2 FQNEAQ (reference sequence). This chain's CDR3 is CASSFRRGAGANVLTF. In nucleotides, the CDR3 is TGTGCCAGCAGTTTTAGGAGGGGCGCTGGGGCCAACGTCCTGACTTTC.

The rearrangement joins TRBV27 to TRBJ2-1; D not certain. The CDR3 runs 14 residues. V lost 4 bases and J 2 bases, leaving 9 bases between the germline ends. Germline V gene data show CDR1 as MNHEY and CDR2 as SMNVEV (reference sequence). CDR3 in DNA: TGTGCCAGCAGTTACGGTGGGCCCTACAATGAGCAGTTCTTC. Protein product: CASSYGGPYNEQFF.

Here the CDR3 reads CASGTPGQGRNTIYF. The CDR3 bases are TGTGCCAGCGGGACCCCGGGACAGGGTAGGAACACCATATATTTT. The J gene is TRBJ1-3, the V gene TRBV11-2; 9 positions match TRBD1. From germline, CDR1 is SGHAT and CDR2 FQNNGV. The CDR3 extends over 15 amino acids. The J segment lost 7 bases and the V segment lost 8 bases, leaving 12 bases of the junction unmatched.

This clone was counted only a few times. The chain is built from TRBV27 and TRBJ1-4, with D hard to call. The V and J ends lost 2 bases and 5 bases respectively, with 12 bases between them. CDR1 is MNHEY, CDR2 SMNVEV, per germline (reference sequence). CDR3 length equals 15 residues. The CDR3 loop is CASSLAPTGNEKLFF. The CDR3 nucleotides read TGTGCCAGCAGTTTAGCGCCTACGGGGAATGAAAAACTGTTTTTT.

The table lists this clone with a count of one. The chain carries TRBV5-1 and TRBJ2-1, with TRBD2 matching 9 bases. Germline V gene data show CDR1 as SGHRS and CDR2 as YFSETQ. The ends lost 0 bases at V and 9 bases at J; junction bases unmatched: 10. The CDR3 runs to 16 residues. CDR3 amino acids: CASSLEASGARGEQFF. CDR3 coding DNA: TGCGCCAGCAGCTTGGAGGCTAGCGGGGCTCGGGGTGAGCAGTTCTTC. The full variable domain, rest sourced from reference TRBV5-1 and TRBJ2-1, is KAGVTQTPRYLIKTRGQQVTLSCSPISGHRSVSWYQQTPGQGLQFLFEYFSETQRNKGNFPGRFSGRQFSNSRSEMNVSTLELGDSALYLCASSLEASGARGEQFFGPGTRLTVL.

This chain uses TRBV18 with TRBJ1-2, with no clear D. This CDR3 has 13 amino acids. Trimming took 3 bases from V and 2 from J, leaving 7 bases between them. Per the germline V gene, CDR1 is KGHSH and CDR2 is LQKENI. The CDR3 DNA is TGTGCCAGCTCACCGCTGAGGAACTATGGCTACACCTTC. It codes for CASSPLRNYGYTF.

The chain carries TRBV9 and TRBJ2-1; maybe TRBD2 (5 bases). In germline, CDR1 is SGDLS, CDR2 YYNGEE. The CDR3 has 15 amino acids. V was trimmed by 2 bases and J by 0 bases, leaving 9 bases between them. CDR3 nucleotides: TGTGCCAGCAGCGTTGCGGGTCCCTCCTACAATGAGCAGTTCTTC. Its protein is CASSVAGPSYNEQFF.

This chain connects TRBV4-1 to TRBJ2-1; D possibly corresponds to TRBD2 (6 bases). From germline, CDR1 is MGHRA and CDR2 YSYEKL. V was cut by 0 bases and J by 6 bases, with 15 bases left in between. The CDR3 contains 16 residues. CDR3 sequence: CASSQDRIGSLNEQFF. As DNA, the CDR3 is TGCGCCAGCAGCCAAGATCGGATCGGGAGCCTCAATGAGCAGTTCTTC.

The chain joins TRBV4-3 to TRBJ1-2; D gene uncertain. This CDR3 contains 15 residues. The germline gives CDR1 LGHNA, CDR2 YSLEER. V lost 0 bases and J 2 bases, leaving 10 bases between the germline ends. The CDR3 reads CASSQDGQANYGYTF. In DNA form, the CDR3 reads TGCGCCAGCAGCCAAGATGGGCAGGCAAACTATGGCTACACCTTC.

This clone was counted once. Other DNA sequences in the sample encode the same CDR3. The chain couples TRBV5-1 to TRBJ2-2, with 7 nucleotides matching TRBD1. This CDR3 spans 15 amino acids. Unmatched junction bases numbered 2, after V lost 0 bases and J lost 3 bases. Germline V CDR1 and CDR2: SGHRS, YFSETQ. CDR3 nucleotide sequence: TGCGCCAGCAGCTTGGGTGACAGGGACACCGGGGAGCTGTTTTTT. It translates to CASSLGDRDTGELFF.